The following is a TCR beta chain sequence with its context. What it binds is not known. This CDR3 has 15 amino acids. In germline, CDR1 is MNHNY, CDR2 SVGAGI (reference sequence). The V and J ends lost 6 bases and 3 bases, in that order; junction bases with no gene match: 6. Single viable CD3+CD4+CD8-CD45RO+ cells were sorted as the memory CD4+ T cells. Serum IgG to CMV pp150, pp28, p38 and p52 defined serostatus. Total CD4+ T cells were enriched by CD4 positive selection. The data were taken from a study of memory CD4+ T cells and cytomegalovirus serostatus. Study conclusions and caveats: Of 150 to 200 reported CMV TCRbeta sequences, about 70 were found in memory CD4+ repertoires.

Repertoires were generated with immunoSEQ multiplex PCR, while TCRdb's copy carries only in-frame clones and drops some. This table has 45,000 to 60,000 clones, roughly 72% appearing once. The V and J genes are TRBV6-6 and TRBJ2-3; 10 nucleotides align to TRBD1. The sequence was collected from an adult in good health and CMV-seropositive. Sequencing used memory CD4+ T cells from blood. The CDR3 loop is CASSSGTGVTDTQYF. CDR3 coding DNA: TGTGCCAGCAGCTCCGGGACAGGGGTGACAGATACGCAGTATTTT.